This T cell receptor (beta chain) was sequenced for a study of shared clonotypes between healthy human individuals. Study outcomes and limitations: The study found about 5% of naive CD4 clonotypes shared across several donors.

The CDR3 consists of 14 residues. V gave up 6 bases and J gave up 5 bases, with 16 bases separating them. Germline-derived CDR1 and CDR2 are SGHDN and FVKESK. The assay was immunoSEQ multiplex PCR, and TCRdb's table has in-frame clones only and misses some. The sample lists approximately 640,000 clones; roughly 78% were seen once. In regard to this clone: Its cognate antigen is unknown.

The J gene is TRBJ2-5, the V gene TRBV14; no clear D gene. The origin of this receptor is a woman under 40 in good health. Sequenced input: memory CD4+ T cells sorted from blood. Subset specified: CD45RA-negative fraction. CDR3 nucleotide sequence: TGTGCCAGCAGTCGACGGCCGGTCGTGGAGACCCAGTACTTC. This encodes CASSRRPVVETQYF. Based on the CDR3 plus reference TRBV14 and TRBJ2-5, the full variable domain is EAGVTQFPSHSVIEKGQTVTLRCDPISGHDNLYWYRRVMGKEIKFLLHFVKESKQDESGMPNNRFLAERTGGTYSTLKVQPAELEDSGVYFCASSRRPVVETQYFGPGTRLLVL.